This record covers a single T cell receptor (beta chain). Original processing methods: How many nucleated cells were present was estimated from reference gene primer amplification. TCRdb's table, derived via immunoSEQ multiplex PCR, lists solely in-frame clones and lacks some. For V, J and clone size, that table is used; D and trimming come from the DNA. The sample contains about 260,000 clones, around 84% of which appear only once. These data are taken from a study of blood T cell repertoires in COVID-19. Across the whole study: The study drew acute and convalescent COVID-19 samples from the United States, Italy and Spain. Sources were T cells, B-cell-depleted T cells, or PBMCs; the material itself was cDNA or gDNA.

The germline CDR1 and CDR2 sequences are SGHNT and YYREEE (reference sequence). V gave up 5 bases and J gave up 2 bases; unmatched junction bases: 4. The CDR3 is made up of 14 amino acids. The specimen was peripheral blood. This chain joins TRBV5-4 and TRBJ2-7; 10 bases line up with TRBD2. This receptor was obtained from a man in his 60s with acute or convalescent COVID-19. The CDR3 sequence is CASRSSGGPYEQYF. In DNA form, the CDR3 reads TGTGCCAGCAGAAGTAGCGGGGGGCCCTACGAGCAGTACTTC.